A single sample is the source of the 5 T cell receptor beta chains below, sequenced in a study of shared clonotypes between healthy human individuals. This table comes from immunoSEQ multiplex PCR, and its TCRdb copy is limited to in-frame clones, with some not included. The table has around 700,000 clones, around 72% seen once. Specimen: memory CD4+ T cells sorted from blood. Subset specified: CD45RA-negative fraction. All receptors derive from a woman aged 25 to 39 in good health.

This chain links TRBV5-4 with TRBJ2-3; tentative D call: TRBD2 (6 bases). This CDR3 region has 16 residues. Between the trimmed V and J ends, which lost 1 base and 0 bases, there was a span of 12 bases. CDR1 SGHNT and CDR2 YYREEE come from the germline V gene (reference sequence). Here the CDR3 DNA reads TGTGCCAGCAGCTTGAGGACGGGAGTGAGCACAGATACGCAGTATTTT. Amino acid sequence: CASSLRTGVSTDTQYF.

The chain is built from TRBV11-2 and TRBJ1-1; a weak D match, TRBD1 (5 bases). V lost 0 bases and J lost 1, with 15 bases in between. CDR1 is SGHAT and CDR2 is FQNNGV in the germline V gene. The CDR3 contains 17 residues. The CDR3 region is CASSLERGGGRNTEAFF. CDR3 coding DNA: TGTGCCAGCAGCTTAGAAAGGGGAGGAGGGCGGAACACTGAAGCTTTCTTT.

The CDR3 region is CASSSGAEGVEQYF. The CDR3 DNA sequence: TGCGCCAGCAGCTCGGGAGCTGAGGGGGTCGAGCAGTACTTC. This rearrangement joins TRBV5-1 to TRBJ2-7; perhaps D is TRBD1 or TRBD2 (6 bases each). Germline CDR1 SGHRS, CDR2 YFSETQ. This CDR3 contains 14 residues. V was trimmed by 3 bases and J by 6 bases, leaving 16 bases between them.

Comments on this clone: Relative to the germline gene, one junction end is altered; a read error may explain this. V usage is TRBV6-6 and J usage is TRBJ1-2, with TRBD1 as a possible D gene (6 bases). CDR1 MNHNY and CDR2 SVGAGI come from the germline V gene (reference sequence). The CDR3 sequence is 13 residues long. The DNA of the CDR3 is TGTGCCAGCAGTTACCTGGGGGCAGACCAGATAGACTTC. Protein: CASSYLGADQIDF.

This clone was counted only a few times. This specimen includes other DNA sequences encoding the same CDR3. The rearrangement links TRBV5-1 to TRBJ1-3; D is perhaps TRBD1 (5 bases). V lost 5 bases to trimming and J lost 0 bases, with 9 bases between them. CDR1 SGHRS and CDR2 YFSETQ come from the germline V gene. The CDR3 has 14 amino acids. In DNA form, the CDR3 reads TGCGCCAGCAGTTCAGGGACCTCTGGAAACACCATATATTTT. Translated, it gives CASSSGTSGNTIYF.